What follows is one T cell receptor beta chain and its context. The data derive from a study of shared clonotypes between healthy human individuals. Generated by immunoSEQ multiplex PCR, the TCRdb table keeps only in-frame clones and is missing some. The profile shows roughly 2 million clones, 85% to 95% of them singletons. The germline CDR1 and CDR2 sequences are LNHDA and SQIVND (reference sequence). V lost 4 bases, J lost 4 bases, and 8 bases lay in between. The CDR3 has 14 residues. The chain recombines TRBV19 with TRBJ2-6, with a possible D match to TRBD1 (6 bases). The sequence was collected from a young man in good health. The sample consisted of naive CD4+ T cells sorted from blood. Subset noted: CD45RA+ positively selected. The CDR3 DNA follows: TGTGCCAGTAGTAAAGGGACAGGGGCCAACGTCCTGACTTTC. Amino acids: CASSKGTGANVLTF.